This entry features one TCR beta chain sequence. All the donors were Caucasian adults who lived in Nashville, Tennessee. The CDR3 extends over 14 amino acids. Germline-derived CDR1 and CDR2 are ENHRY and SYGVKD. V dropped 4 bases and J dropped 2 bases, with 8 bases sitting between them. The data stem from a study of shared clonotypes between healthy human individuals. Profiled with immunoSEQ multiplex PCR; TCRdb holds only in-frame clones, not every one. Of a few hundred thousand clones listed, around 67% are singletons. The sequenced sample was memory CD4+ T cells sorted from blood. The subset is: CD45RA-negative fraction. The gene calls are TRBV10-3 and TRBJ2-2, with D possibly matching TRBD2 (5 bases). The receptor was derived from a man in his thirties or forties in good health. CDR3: CAISVLDNTGELFF. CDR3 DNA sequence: TGTGCCATCAGTGTACTAGATAACACCGGGGAGCTGTTTTTT.